Shown below are 8 T cell receptor beta chains from a single sample sequenced in a study of early T cells in non-severe SARS-CoV-2 infection. TCRdb recomputed calls from the 5' RACE reads with MiXCR, one row per CDR3 protein. The sample has tens of thousands of distinct CDR3 sequences, roughly 13% seen once; the top ten hold approximately 10%. The sequenced sample was whole blood. These receptors originate from an adult who was a healthcare worker with PCR-confirmed SARS-CoV-2 infection or an uninfected control (not recorded which).

A few counts support this clonotype. This chain connects TRBV7-6 to TRBJ2-5; no clear D gene. The CDR3 length is 14 residues. Germline CDR1 and CDR2: SGHVS and FNYEAQ. V lost 1 base and J 0 bases, leaving 6 bases between the germline ends. CDR3: CASSLVPDQETQYF. CDR3 nucleotide sequence: TGTGCCAGCAGCTTAGTACCAGACCAAGAGACCCAGTACTTC.

The gene calls are TRBV15 and TRBJ1-2, with a weak D call TRBD1 (5 bases). Trimming shortened V by 5 bases and J by 2 bases, and 6 bases separated the two germline ends. CDR1 and CDR2 from the germline V gene are LNHNV and YYDKDF (reference sequence). The CDR3 consists of 12 residues. The CDR3 coding sequence is TGTGCCACCAGCGGGGCAAACTATGGCTACACCTTC. Translating it yields CATSGANYGYTF.

In this sample, this clonotype turned up many times. The V gene is TRBV29-1, the J gene TRBJ2-5, with TRBD1 identical over 8 bases. CDR3 size: 12 residues. Germline V gene data show CDR1 as SQVTM and CDR2 as ANQGSEA. V lost 5 bases, J lost 5 bases, and 4 bases stayed unmatched. For the CDR3, the DNA is TGCAGCGTTACGACAGGGGTGGAGACCCAGTACTTC. Amino acids: CSVTTGVETQYF. The entire variable domain, with the rest obtained from reference TRBV29-1 and TRBJ2-5, is as follows: SAVISQKPSRDICQRGTSLTIQCQVDSQVTMMFWYRQQPGQSLTLIATANQGSEATYESGFVIDKFPISRPNLTFSTLTVSNMSPEDSSIYLCSVTTGVETQYFGPGTRLLVL.

CDR3 bases: TGTGCCAGCAGCTTGTCGGGCACTGAAGCTTTCTTT. Protein sequence: CASSLSGTEAFF. The V and J genes are TRBV7-9 and TRBJ1-1; D is unclear. The V end lost 3 bases, the J end lost 4 bases, and 6 bases lay between the germline ends. The CDR3 spans 12 residues. CDR1 and CDR2 (germline): SEHNR, FQNEAQ (reference sequence). Full variable domain (outside the CDR3, taken from reference TRBV7-9 and TRBJ1-1): DTGVSQNPRHKITKRGQNVTFRCDPISEHNRLYWYRQTLGQGPEFLTYFQNEAQLEKSRLLSDRFSAERPKGSFSTLEIQRTEQGDSAMYLCASSLSGTEAFFGQGTRLTVV.

Remarks on this clonotype: A read error may explain this, as a much larger clone is one base away. V is TRBV6-1 and J is TRBJ1-5, with D perhaps TRBD1 (6 bases). The CDR3 spans 15 residues. The germline CDR1 and CDR2 sequences are MNHNS and SASEGT. The CDR3 DNA reads TGTGCCAGCAGCCTTACAGGGTGGAGCAAACAGCCCCAGCATTTT. Protein product: CASSLTGWSKQPQHF.

The chain is built from TRBV7-8 and TRBJ2-1; TRBD2 agrees at 15 bases. V shed 5 bases, J shed 9 bases, and the junction held 8 bases outside the gene matches. This CDR3 comprises 16 residues. From germline, CDR1 is SGHVS and CDR2 FQNEAQ. This CDR3 reads CASSPGGTSGRIEQFF. The CDR3 DNA sequence: TGTGCCAGCAGCCCAGGTGGGACTAGCGGGAGGATTGAGCAGTTCTTC. Based on the CDR3 plus reference TRBV7-8 and TRBJ2-1, the full variable domain is GAGVSQSPRYKVAKRGQDVALRCDPISGHVSLFWYQQALGQGPEFLTYFQNEAQLDKSGLPSDRFFAERPEGSVSTLKIQRTQQEDSAVYLCASSPGGTSGRIEQFFGPGTRLTVL.

In its sample, this clonotype was seen a few times. V is TRBV6-6 and J is TRBJ2-1; D is uncertain. In germline, CDR1 is MNHNY, CDR2 SVGAGI (reference sequence). The CDR3 is made up of 14 amino acids. Between the trimmed V and J ends, which lost 1 base and 7 bases, there was a span of 11 bases. CDR3 protein: CASSYFQDLNEQFF. CDR3 in DNA: TGTGCCAGCAGTTACTTCCAGGACCTGAATGAGCAGTTCTTC.

The chain carries TRBV7-9 and TRBJ2-7, with 11 bases lining up with TRBD1. Germline-derived CDR1 and CDR2 are SEHNR and FQNEAQ (reference sequence). The CDR3 has 15 amino acids. V was clipped by 5 bases and J by 4 bases; unmatched bases: 7. CDR3 nucleotides: TGTGCCAGCAGCCCCCGGACAGGGGGCTTGTACGAGCAGTACTTC. Translation gives CASSPRTGGLYEQYF.